Described below is a single TCR beta chain sequence and its context. Authors' data handling: Cell counts per sample came from amplifying reference gene primers. Assay: immunoSEQ multiplex PCR; the TCRdb copy retains only in-frame clones and omits some. The V and J calls and the clone size are those of that table, but D and trimming were determined from the DNA. The sample lists around 160,000 clones; approximately 86% were seen once. This entry comes from a study of blood T cell repertoires in COVID-19. Looking at the study overall: Material from acute and convalescent COVID-19 was sourced from the United States, Italy and Spain. The analysed material was cDNA or gDNA that came from T cells, B-cell-depleted T cells, or PBMCs.

The V gene's germline CDR1 is SGHTA and CDR2 FQGNSA. CDR3 length: 13 residues. The V gene lost 5 bases and the J gene lost 5 bases, with 12 bases spanning the gap. The source of this sequence is a woman between 40 and 50 years old with active or convalescent COVID-19. V gene TRBV7-2 combines with J gene TRBJ2-5; D is possibly TRBD1 (5 bases). Specimen: peripheral blood. The CDR3 DNA sequence: TGTGCCAGCAGCCCCGCTAAGGGGGAGACCCAGTACTTC. This codes for CASSPAKGETQYF.